The clone carrying this T cell receptor beta chain appeared a few times. The antigen is undetermined. This sample is part of a study of T-cell memory formation after mild COVID-19. Study-wide context: Clustering of TCRs was largely donor specific. The study's findings and limits: Certain responding clones were present in pre-infection memory, suggesting participation of cross-reactive memory.

UMIs and sample barcodes were carried by the TCR alpha and TCR beta cDNA libraries that 5'RACE produced using constant-segment primers. TCRdb reprocessed the 5' RACE reads with MiXCR, giving one entry per CDR3 protein. In the table there are 300,000 to 400,000 distinct CDR3 sequences, approximately 27% of which are singletons. J lost 2 bases, V lost 6 bases, and 6 bases had no gene match. The CDR3 covers 14 residues. Germline assignment: CDR1 SGHDN and CDR2 FVKESK. The rearrangement joins TRBV14 to TRBJ1-2, with 7 positions matching TRBD1. The sequenced material came from PBMCs or a T cell subset sorted from them (not recorded which). The clonotype was recovered from an adult woman who had mild COVID-19 (a few samples of this study predate the infection). Cell type and time point are not known. The CDR3 here is CASSRDSGNYGYTF. The CDR3 nucleotides are TGTGCCAGCAGTCGGGACAGTGGGAACTATGGCTACACCTTC.